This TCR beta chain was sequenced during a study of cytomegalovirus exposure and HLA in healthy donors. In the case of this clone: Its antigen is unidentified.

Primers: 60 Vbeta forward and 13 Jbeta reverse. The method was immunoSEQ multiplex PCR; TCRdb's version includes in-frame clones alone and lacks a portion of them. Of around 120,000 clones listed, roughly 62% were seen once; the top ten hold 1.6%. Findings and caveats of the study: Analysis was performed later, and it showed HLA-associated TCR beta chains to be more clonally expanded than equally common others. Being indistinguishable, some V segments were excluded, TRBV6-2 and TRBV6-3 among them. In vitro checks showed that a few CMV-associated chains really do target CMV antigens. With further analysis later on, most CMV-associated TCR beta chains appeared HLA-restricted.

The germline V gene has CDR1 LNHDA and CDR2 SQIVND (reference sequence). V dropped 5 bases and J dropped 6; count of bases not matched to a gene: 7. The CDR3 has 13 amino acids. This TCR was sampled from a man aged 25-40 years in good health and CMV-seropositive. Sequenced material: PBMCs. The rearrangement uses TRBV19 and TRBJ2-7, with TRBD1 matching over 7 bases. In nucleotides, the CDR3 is TGTGCCAGTAGTCGAACAGGGGTTGGCGAGCAGTACTTC. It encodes CASSRTGVGEQYF. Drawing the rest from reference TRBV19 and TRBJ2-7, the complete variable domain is DGGITQSPKYLFRKEGQNVTLSCEQNLNHDAMYWYRQDPGQGLRLIYYSQIVNDFQKGDIAEGYSVSREKKESFPLTVTSAQKNPTAFYLCASSRTGVGEQYFGPGTRLTVT.